The TCR beta chain under discussion was sequenced for a study of blood T cell repertoires in COVID-19. Study information: Sites in the United States, Italy and Spain provided acute and convalescent COVID-19 samples.

Trimming left V 5 bases short and J 2 bases short, with 6 bases between. CDR1 is MNHNY, CDR2 SVGAGI, per germline (reference sequence). The CDR3 runs to 12 residues. As processed by the authors: Scientists estimated how many nucleated cells there were by amplifying reference gene primers. The table came from immunoSEQ multiplex PCR; TCRdb's copy has only in-frame clones and leaves some out. V and J calls and clone size come straight from that table; D and trimming were deduced from the DNA. The data hold around 320,000 clones, with 87% observed a single time. Sequences were obtained from peripheral blood. The TCR was taken from a man aged 18 to 30 with active or convalescent COVID-19. V and J are TRBV6-6 and TRBJ1-2; no reliable D call. CDR3 bases: TGTGCCAGCAGTGAGGGAAACTATGGCTACACCTTC. It encodes CASSEGNYGYTF.